This T cell receptor beta chain stems from a study of cytomegalovirus exposure and HLA in healthy donors. A multiplex PCR was run with 60 Vbeta primers and 13 Jbeta primers. TCRdb's table, derived via immunoSEQ multiplex PCR, lists solely in-frame clones and lacks some. Among about 120,000 clones listed, almost 85% were seen once. CDR1 is KGHSH and CDR2 is LQKENI in the germline V gene. J gave up 6 bases and V 0 bases, and 8 bases lay outside the gene matches. The CDR3 has 15 amino acids. This sequence originates from a woman aged 18-35 years in good health and CMV-seronegative. Sequenced sample: PBMCs. The chain couples TRBV18 to TRBJ2-7, with 7 nucleotides matching TRBD1. In DNA, the CDR3 is TGTGCCAGCTCACCACCCCACAGGGGCTCGGCCGAGCAGTACTTC. Translated: CASSPPHRGSAEQYF.